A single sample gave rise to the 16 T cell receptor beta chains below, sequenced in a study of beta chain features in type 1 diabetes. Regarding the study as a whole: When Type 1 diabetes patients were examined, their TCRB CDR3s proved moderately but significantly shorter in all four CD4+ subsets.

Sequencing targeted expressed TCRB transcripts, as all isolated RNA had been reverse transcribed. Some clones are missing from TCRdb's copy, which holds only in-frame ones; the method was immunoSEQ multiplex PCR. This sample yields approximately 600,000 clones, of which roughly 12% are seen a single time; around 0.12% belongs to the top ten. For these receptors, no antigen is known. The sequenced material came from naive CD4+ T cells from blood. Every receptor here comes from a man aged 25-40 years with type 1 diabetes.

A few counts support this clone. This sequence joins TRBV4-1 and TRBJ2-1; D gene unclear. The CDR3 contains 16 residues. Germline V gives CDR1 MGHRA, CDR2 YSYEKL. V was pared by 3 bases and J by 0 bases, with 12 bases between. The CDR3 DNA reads TGCGCCAGCAGCCAGGCATACTTGAGCTCCTACAATGAGCAGTTCTTC. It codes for CASSQAYLSSYNEQFF.

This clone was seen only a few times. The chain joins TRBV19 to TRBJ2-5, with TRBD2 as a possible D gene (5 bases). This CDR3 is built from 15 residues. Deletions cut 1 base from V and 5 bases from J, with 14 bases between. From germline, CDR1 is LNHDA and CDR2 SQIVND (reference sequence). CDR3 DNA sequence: TGTGCCAGTAGTATAGCCTCGGACTGGATGGAGACCCAGTACTTC. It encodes CASSIASDWMETQYF.

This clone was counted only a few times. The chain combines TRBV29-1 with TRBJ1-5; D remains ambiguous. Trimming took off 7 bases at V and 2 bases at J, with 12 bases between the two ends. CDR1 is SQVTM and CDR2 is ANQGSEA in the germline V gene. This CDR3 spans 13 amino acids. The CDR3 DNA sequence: TGCAGCGCCCAGGTGGGAGGCAATCAGCCCCAGCATTTT. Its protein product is CSAQVGGNQPQHF.

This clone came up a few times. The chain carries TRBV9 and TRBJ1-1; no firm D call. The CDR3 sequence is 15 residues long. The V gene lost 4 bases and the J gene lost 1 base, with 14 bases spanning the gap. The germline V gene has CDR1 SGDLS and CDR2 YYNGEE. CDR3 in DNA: TGTGCCAGCAGCTCCCCGGGGTCGGGGAACACTGAAGCTTTCTTT. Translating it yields CASSSPGSGNTEAFF.

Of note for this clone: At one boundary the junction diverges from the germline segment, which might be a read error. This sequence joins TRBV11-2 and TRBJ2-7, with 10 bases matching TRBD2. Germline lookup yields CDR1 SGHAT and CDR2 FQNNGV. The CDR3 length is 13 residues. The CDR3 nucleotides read TGTGCCAGCAGCTTAGACCCGGGACTAGCGTTTGGCTTC. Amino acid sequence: CASSLDPGLAFGF.

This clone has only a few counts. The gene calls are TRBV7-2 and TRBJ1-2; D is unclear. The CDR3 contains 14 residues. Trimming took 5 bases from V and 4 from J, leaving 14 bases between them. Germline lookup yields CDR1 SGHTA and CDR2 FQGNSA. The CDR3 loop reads CASSPQGGGYGYTF. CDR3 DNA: TGTGCCAGCAGCCCCCAAGGAGGAGGCTATGGCTACACCTTC.

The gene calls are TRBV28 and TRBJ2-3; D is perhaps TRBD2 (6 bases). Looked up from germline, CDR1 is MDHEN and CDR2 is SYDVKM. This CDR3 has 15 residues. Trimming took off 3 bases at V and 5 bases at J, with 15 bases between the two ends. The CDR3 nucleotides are TGTGCCAGCAGTTTCGGGAGCCACCGCGGAGATACGCAGTATTTT. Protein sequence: CASSFGSHRGDTQYF.

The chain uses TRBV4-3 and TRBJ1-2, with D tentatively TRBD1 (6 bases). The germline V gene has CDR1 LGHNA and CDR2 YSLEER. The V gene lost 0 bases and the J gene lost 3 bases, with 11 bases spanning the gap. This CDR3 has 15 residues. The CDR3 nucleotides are TGCGCCAGCAGCCAAGATCAGAACAGGGACTATGGCTACACCTTC. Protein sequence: CASSQDQNRDYGYTF.

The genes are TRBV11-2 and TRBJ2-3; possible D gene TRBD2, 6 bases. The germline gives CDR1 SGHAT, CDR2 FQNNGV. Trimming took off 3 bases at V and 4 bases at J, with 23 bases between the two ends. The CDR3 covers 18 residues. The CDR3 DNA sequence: TGTGCCAGCAGCTTCAGACAAGTGGGGTCGGGAGTCGCAGATACGCAGTATTTT. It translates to CASSFRQVGSGVADTQYF.

The CDR3, as DNA: TGTGCCAGCAGCCTACCAGGGCCCGGCGCGAACACCGGGGAGCTGTTTTTT. Its translation: CASSLPGPGANTGELFF. The gene calls are TRBV28 and TRBJ2-2; D is perhaps TRBD1 (5 bases). Trimming removed 6 bases at V and 0 bases at J, with 17 bases between. The CDR3 runs to 17 residues. Per the germline V gene, CDR1 is MDHEN and CDR2 is SYDVKM.

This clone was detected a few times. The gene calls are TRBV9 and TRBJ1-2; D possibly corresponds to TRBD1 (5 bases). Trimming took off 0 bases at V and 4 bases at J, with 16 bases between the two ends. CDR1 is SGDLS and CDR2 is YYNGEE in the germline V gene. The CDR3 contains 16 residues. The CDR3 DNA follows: TGTGCCAGCAGCGTAGGGTCGGGGACGCCCCTCTATGGCTACACCTTC. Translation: CASSVGSGTPLYGYTF.

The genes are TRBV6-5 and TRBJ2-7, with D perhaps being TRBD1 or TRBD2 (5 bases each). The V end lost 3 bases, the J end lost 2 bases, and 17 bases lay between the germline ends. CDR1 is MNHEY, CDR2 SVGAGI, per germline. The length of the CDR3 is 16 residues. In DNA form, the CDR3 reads TGTGCCAGCAGTTATGAGGGACCGGTACTGACCTACGAGCAGTACTTC. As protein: CASSYEGPVLTYEQYF.

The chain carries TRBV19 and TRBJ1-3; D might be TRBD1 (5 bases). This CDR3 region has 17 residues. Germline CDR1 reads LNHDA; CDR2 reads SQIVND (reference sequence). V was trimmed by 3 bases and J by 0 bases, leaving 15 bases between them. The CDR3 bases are TGTGCCAGTAGTATGGGACGGTCGAAGAGCTCTGGAAACACCATATATTTT. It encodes CASSMGRSKSSGNTIYF.

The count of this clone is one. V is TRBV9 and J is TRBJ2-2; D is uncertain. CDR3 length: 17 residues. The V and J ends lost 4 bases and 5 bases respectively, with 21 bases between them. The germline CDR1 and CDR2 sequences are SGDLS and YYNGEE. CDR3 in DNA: TGTGCCAGCAGCTCGTGGGAAGGCACGTTCGGAACCGGGGAGCTGTTTTTT. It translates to CASSSWEGTFGTGELFF.

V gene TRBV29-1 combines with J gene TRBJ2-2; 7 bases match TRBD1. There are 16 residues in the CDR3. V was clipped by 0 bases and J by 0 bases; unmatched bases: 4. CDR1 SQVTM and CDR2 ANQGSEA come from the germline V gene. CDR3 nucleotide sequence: TGCAGCGTTGAAGACCCCCAGGGGGCGAACACCGGGGAGCTGTTTTTT. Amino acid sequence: CSVEDPQGANTGELFF.

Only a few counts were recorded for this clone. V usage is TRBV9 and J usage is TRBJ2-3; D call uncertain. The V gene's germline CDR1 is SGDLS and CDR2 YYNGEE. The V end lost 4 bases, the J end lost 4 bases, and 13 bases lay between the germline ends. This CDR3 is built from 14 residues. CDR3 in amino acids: CASSLNIAADTQYF. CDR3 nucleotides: TGTGCCAGCAGCTTAAACATAGCCGCAGATACGCAGTATTTT.